These T cell receptor beta chains were read from a single sample in a study of blood T cell repertoires in COVID-19. TCRdb's copy holds only in-frame clones and misses some; the assay was immunoSEQ multiplex PCR. Here the sample spans about 59,000 clones, 70% to 90% being singletons. The specimen sequenced was peripheral blood. The receptors were sampled from a man aged 55-75 years with COVID-19, enrolled during active disease. The CDR3 runs from the conserved cysteine through the conserved F or W. The order of the fields is V gene, D gene, clone size, J gene, CDR3 protein. D genes are given only for firm matches. Only some rows state a clone size, as once, few, many or a class for expanded clones.

>TRBV6-1|NA|NA|TRBJ1-3
CASSESGVPGNTIYF
>TRBV5-4|NA|once|TRBJ2-1
CASSLGVGEQFF
>TRBV10-3|NA|NA|TRBJ2-3
CATTRVRADTQYF
>TRBV5-4|TRBD1|NA|TRBJ1-5
CASSQGGRDQPQHF
>TRBV5-1|NA|NA|TRBJ2-5
CASSSGYQETQYF
>TRBV11-3|TRBD1|NA|TRBJ1-5
CASSSGTGWDQPQHF
>TRBV5-1|NA|NA|TRBJ2-4
CASSLDNKNIQYF
>TRBV5-1|NA|NA|TRBJ1-1
CASAWGENTEAFF
>TRBV9|TRBD2|NA|TRBJ2-7
CASSVSGTSGSYEQYF
>TRBV25-1|NA|NA|TRBJ1-1
CASSRGENTEAFF
>TRBV16|TRBD2|NA|TRBJ2-7
CASSQSRLAGGEQYF
>TRBV2|TRBD2|NA|TRBJ2-2
CASSEVAAAGGPGELFF
>TRBV5-1|NA|NA|TRBJ1-1
CASSSGLTEAFF
>TRBV6-4|NA|NA|TRBJ2-1
CASSVEIADLNEQFF
>TRBV18|NA|NA|TRBJ2-3
CASSPRSSQGMSTDTQYF
>TRBV12-5|NA|NA|TRBJ2-3
CASGLSGGTDTQYF
>TRBV4-3|TRBD2|NA|TRBJ2-7
CASSQDGGLHEQYF
>TRBV7-7|TRBD2|NA|TRBJ2-5
CASSLALSGDVETQYF
>TRBV9|TRBD2|NA|TRBJ2-1
CASSVAGGLNEQFF
>TRBV7-3|NA|once|TRBJ2-5
CASSLRGDSVETQYF
>TRBV3-1/TRBV3-2|NA|NA|TRBJ2-7
CASSQGALGAVYEQYF
>TRBV5-1|TRBD1|NA|TRBJ1-2
CASSLGQGLWDGYTF
>TRBV6-1|TRBD1|once|TRBJ2-3
CASSSQGQGLDTQYF
>TRBV6-2/TRBV6-3|NA|once|TRBJ2-7
CASSSGFGEQYF
>TRBV5-1|NA|NA|TRBJ2-2
CASSSGSNTGELFF
>TRBV7-8|TRBD2|NA|TRBJ2-1
CASSRGQGSGSRYNEQFF
>TRBV5-1|NA|NA|TRBJ1-1
CASSNEGNTEAFF
>TRBV7-3|TRBD2|NA|TRBJ2-2
CASRPSSGGASGELFF